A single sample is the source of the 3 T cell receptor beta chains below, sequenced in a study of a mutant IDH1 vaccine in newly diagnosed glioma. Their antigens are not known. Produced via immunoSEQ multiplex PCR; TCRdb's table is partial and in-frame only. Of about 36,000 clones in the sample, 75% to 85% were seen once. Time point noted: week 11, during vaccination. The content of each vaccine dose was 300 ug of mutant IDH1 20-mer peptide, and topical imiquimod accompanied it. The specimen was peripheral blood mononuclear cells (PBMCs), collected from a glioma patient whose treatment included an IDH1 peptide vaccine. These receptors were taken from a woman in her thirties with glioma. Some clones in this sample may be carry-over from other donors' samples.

CDR3: CASSRTGQAGNTIYF. DNA of the CDR3: TGCGCCAGCAGCCGCACCGGACAAGCGGGAAACACCATATATTTT. This rearrangement joins TRBV4-1 to TRBJ1-3; D perhaps matches TRBD1 (5 bases). Germline CDR1 reads MGHRA; CDR2 reads YSYEKL. V was clipped by 4 bases and J by 4 bases, with 14 bases between them. The CDR3 length is 15 residues.

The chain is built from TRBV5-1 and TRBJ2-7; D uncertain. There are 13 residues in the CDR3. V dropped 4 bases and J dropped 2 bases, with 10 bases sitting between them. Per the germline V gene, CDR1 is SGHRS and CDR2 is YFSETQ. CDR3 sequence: CASSQTGAYEQYF. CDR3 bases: TGCGCCAGCAGCCAGACTGGAGCCTACGAGCAGTACTTC.

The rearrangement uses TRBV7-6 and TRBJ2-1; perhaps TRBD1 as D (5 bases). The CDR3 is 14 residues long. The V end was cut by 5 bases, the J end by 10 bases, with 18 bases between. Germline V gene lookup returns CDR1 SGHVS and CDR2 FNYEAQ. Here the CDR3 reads CASSLDTGAREQFF. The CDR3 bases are TGTGCCAGCAGCCTGGACACCGGCGCGAGGGAGCAGTTCTTC.